Sequencing of this T cell receptor (beta chain) was carried out in a study of CD8 T cells in ankylosing spondylitis. This clonotype showed up just a few times. What it binds is not known. General study results and limits: One TCR beta motif, made up of 7 or 8 highly homologous variants, appeared characteristic of ankylosing spondylitis blood.

TCRdb redid the calling of the 5' RACE reads with MiXCR, one entry per CDR3 protein. This sample carries about 440,000 distinct CDR3 sequences, over 15% of them seen once, and the ten largest clones take about 0.94%. Germline-derived CDR1 and CDR2 are SNHLY and FYNNEI. The CDR3 consists of 15 residues. V was cut by 3 bases and J by 3 bases, with 14 bases left in between. The rearrangement joins TRBV2 to TRBJ2-5; possible D gene TRBD1, 6 bases. This sequence originates from a male donor with ankylosing spondylitis. Material: blood, either unsorted or a sorted T cell fraction (not recorded which). In nucleotides, the CDR3 is TGTGCCAGCAGTGATAACAGGGTCCGGGAAGAGACCCAGTACTTC. It translates to CASSDNRVREETQYF.